The present entry profiles one TCR beta chain with its context. CD45RO-negative, CCR7-selected cells formed the naive CD8 fraction, which excluded terminally differentiated effector memory CD45RA+ cells. CDR1 is SNHLY, CDR2 FYNNEI, per germline. The CDR3 is 16 residues long. After removal of 2 bases from V and 4 bases from J, the junction contained 3 bases not matched to a gene. The data are from a study of shared clonotypes between healthy human individuals. Here immunoSEQ multiplex PCR was the method, and the copy in TCRdb shows in-frame clones only, minus some. The sample holds around 1.9 million clones, more than 85% seen once.

Sequencing used naive CD8+ T cells from PBMCs. This clonotype was sampled from a young man in good health. Some clones in this sample may be carry-over from other donors' samples. The rearrangement joins TRBV2 to TRBJ2-3; TRBD2 matches at 13 bases. The CDR3 DNA sequence: TGTGCCAGCAGTGAATTACTAGCGGGAGGGCCAGATACGCAGTATTTT. This encodes CASSELLAGGPDTQYF.